The next 4 T cell receptor beta chains were all read from a single sample in a study of CD8+ T cells in alopecia areata. RNA, once extracted, was reverse transcribed into cDNA for use as the sequencing template. Repertoires were generated with immunoSEQ multiplex PCR, while TCRdb's copy carries only in-frame clones and drops some. The sample shows 200,000 to 250,000 clones, more than 45% of them seen only once. Specimen: CD4+ T cells sorted from blood, collected at week 0. The source is a human donor with alopecia areata.

The rearrangement joins TRBV5-1 to TRBJ1-2; no clear D gene. The CDR3 runs 15 residues. Between the trimmed V and J ends, which lost 3 bases and 9 bases, there was a span of 21 bases. Germline CDR1 is SGHRS and CDR2 is YFSETQ. The CDR3 sequence is CASSSGRIEEIRYTF. The DNA for the CDR3 is TGCGCCAGCAGCTCCGGACGGATAGAGGAGATTCGCTACACCTTC.

V gene TRBV6-5 combines with J gene TRBJ1-1, with D possibly TRBD1 on 6 matching bases. The V end lost 5 bases, the J end lost 2 bases, and 12 bases lay between the germline ends. This CDR3 is 14 amino acids long. Germline V gives CDR1 MNHEY, CDR2 SVGAGI. Here the CDR3 reads CASSQRTDNTEAFF. The CDR3 coding sequence is TGTGCCAGCAGTCAAAGGACAGATAACACTGAAGCTTTCTTT.

Remarks on this clone: Other DNA sequences within the sample encode an identical CDR3. This sequence joins TRBV9 and TRBJ2-3; D is uncertain. Germline CDR1 SGDLS, CDR2 YYNGEE. The CDR3 consists of 15 residues. The ends were cut back, 0 bases at V and 0 bases at J, with 8 bases in the middle. This CDR3 reads CASSVGTASTDTQYF. The CDR3 DNA reads as TGTGCCAGCAGCGTAGGGACGGCTAGCACAGATACGCAGTATTTT.

The chain links TRBV29-1 to TRBJ2-3, with a possible D match to TRBD2 (5 bases). Germline V gene lookup returns CDR1 SQVTM and CDR2 ANQGSEA. Deletions cut 4 bases from V and 4 bases from J, with 9 bases between. This CDR3 has 12 amino acids. The CDR3 DNA sequence: TGCAGCGTTGCTAGGGAGTCAGATACGCAGTATTTT. It specifies CSVARESDTQYF.